This T cell receptor beta chain was identified during a study of T cells in Graves' hyperthyroidism and ophthalmopathy. Ophthalmopathy cases scored 3 or more on the Clinical Activity Score and 4 or more on NOSPECS grade, with duration below 3 months. Thyroid ultrasound, orbital computed tomography, clinical symptoms, and serum thyroxine and TRAb underpinned diagnoses. The germline CDR1 and CDR2 sequences are DFQATT and SNEGSKA (reference sequence). V trimming: 3 bases; J trimming: 5 bases; junction bases outside the gene matches: 11. This CDR3 has 15 residues. RNA transcripts were the template for amplifying TCR beta CDR3 regions. TCR CDR3 underwent first-round RT-PCR with the HTBI primer set. Using its own MiXCR run on the multiplex PCR reads, TCRdb lists one record per CDR3 protein. The table has approximately 610,000 distinct CDR3 sequences, 14% to 15% seen once; the top ten hold about 4.5%.

The chain employs TRBV20-1 and TRBJ2-5; 8 bases align to TRBD2. The clonotype originates from a woman between 40 and 50 years old with Graves' ophthalmopathy. The sample taken for sequencing was blood. CDR3 nucleotides: TGCAGTGCTAGGACTCCCAGCGGGAGCTATGAGACCCAGTACTTC. Protein: CSARTPSGSYETQYF.